Sequencing of this TCR beta chain was carried out in a study of blood T cells in healthy people across ages. The germline V gene encodes CDR1 MNHNY and CDR2 SVGAGI (reference sequence). CDR3 size: 14 residues. V was pared by 5 bases and J by 14 bases, with 8 bases of the junction left unmatched. PCR was performed a second time for roughly 7 to 11 cycles using a sample-barcoded 5' primer and a J-beta primer mix. TCRdb fed the 5' RACE reads into MiXCR, producing one record per CDR3 protein. This table has around 1,500,000 distinct CDR3 sequences, around 42% appearing once. Input material: blood. The chain uses TRBV6-6 and TRBJ2-1; TRBD2 matches 14 bases. The sequence came from a young woman in good health. The CDR3 loop is CASSPSGTSGSKFF. CDR3 DNA sequence: TGTGCCAGCAGTCCTTCAGGGACTAGCGGGAGTAAGTTCTTC.